Listed below are T cell receptor beta chains from one sample, sequenced in a study of blood T cells in healthy people across ages. TCRdb reprocessed the 5' RACE reads via MiXCR and lists one record per CDR3 protein. Altogether 550,000 to 600,000 distinct CDR3 sequences are present, around 48% being singletons, with the ten largest covering around 25%. The sample comprised blood. These receptors were collected from a man aged 80 or over in good health. Each CDR3 is given with its conserved first and last residue. Fields, in order: V gene, J gene, D gene, CDR3 protein. The D gene is left open where the match is weak.

>TRBV7-9|TRBJ1-1|NA
CASSPGGVGTEAFF
>TRBV27|TRBJ2-1|TRBD2
CASKPGTSSYNEQFF
>TRBV5-1|TRBJ1-5|NA
CASSLDGGPQHF
>TRBV18|TRBJ1-5|NA
CASSTEGGSQPQHF
>TRBV3-1|TRBJ1-1|NA
CASRLSDMNTEAFF
>TRBV10-2|TRBJ2-5|NA
CASRPAGLLPNEQYF
>TRBV3-1|TRBJ2-1|NA
CASSQMGARAHNEQFF
>TRBV7-2|TRBJ2-1|NA
CASSPPIRGDEQFF
>TRBV7-9|TRBJ2-1|NA
CASSSHWRDYNEQFF
>TRBV6-2/TRBV6-3|TRBJ2-1|TRBD2
CASSSPSGRRGNEQFF
>TRBV5-1|TRBJ2-6|NA
CASSLAITSSGANVLTF
>TRBV29-1|TRBJ2-3|NA
CSARQGADTQYF
>TRBV7-9|TRBJ1-1|NA
CASSFRVADTEAFF
>TRBV10-3|TRBJ1-6|NA
CAISESGRNNSPLHF
>TRBV5-1|TRBJ2-5|NA
CASSFRQTKETQYF
>TRBV5-6|TRBJ2-7|NA
CASSSWDEQYF
>TRBV7-2|TRBJ2-1|TRBD2
CASSLRLAGGGEQFF
>TRBV6-6|TRBJ1-2|NA
CASKRVGEYGYTF
>TRBV20-1|TRBJ1-1|NA
CSARERVVNTEAFF
>TRBV6-5|TRBJ2-3|NA
CASSYSIRKSTDTQYF
>TRBV6-2/TRBV6-3|TRBJ2-5|TRBD1
CASRTGTGKETQYF
>TRBV7-2|TRBJ1-2|NA
CASSLGQRQGNGYTF
>TRBV7-2|TRBJ2-3|TRBD1
CASSLVSGGSTDTQYF
>TRBV20-1|TRBJ2-5|NA
CSARPLGGETQYF
>TRBV25-1|TRBJ1-6|NA
CASSEFGGSHNSPLHF
>TRBV12-3/TRBV12-4|TRBJ2-5|NA
CASGKSGEKMTQYF
>TRBV12-5|TRBJ2-1|NA
CASGLGPSDEQFF
>TRBV29-1|TRBJ2-3|NA
CSAALRPSDTQYF
>TRBV4-3|TRBJ1-2|NA
CASSPPGGAQDGYTF
>TRBV20-1|TRBJ1-4|TRBD1
CSAGQGATNEKLFF
>TRBV7-9|TRBJ2-7|NA
CASSPGYNEQYF
>TRBV7-2|TRBJ2-1|TRBD2
CASSLVASGRNEQFF
>TRBV10-3|TRBJ1-2|TRBD1
CAIAPRTGDIYGYTF
>TRBV7-2|TRBJ2-2|NA
CASSSLTGPTGELFF
>TRBV24-1|TRBJ2-3|NA
CATSESGAADTQYF
>TRBV15|TRBJ2-7|TRBD1
CATSRDPGQGYEQYF
>TRBV12-3/TRBV12-4|TRBJ2-5|NA
CASSLGAGKETQYF
>TRBV9|TRBJ2-1|NA
CASSTSDGEVQFF
>TRBV7-2|TRBJ2-3|NA
CASSLAGTGISTDTQYF
>TRBV5-5|TRBJ2-7|NA
CASSFDSGFGEQYF
>TRBV4-1|TRBJ2-7|NA
CASSQGPDEQGSYEQYF